Included here is one T cell receptor beta chain sequence, with context. Its antigen is still unknown. The entry originates in a study of cytomegalovirus exposure and HLA in healthy donors. Germline values: CDR1 KGHSY, CDR2 FQNENV. This CDR3 has 14 amino acids. V was clipped by 2 bases and J by 8 bases, with 12 bases between them. Study-wide points: Reportedly, fewer N-insertions than the approximately 650-donor mean appeared in an Asian-associated ancestry cluster in a later analysis. Reportedly, TCR beta sequences accurately predicted HLA-A and HLA-B alleles in most subjects. An analysis done earlier found most TCR beta V segments productive about 87% or about 30% of the time. CMV serostatus was the only immune exposure information that was available.

60 Vbeta and 13 Jbeta primers were used in PCR. Profiled with immunoSEQ multiplex PCR; TCRdb holds only in-frame clones, not every one. The sample has about 140,000 clones; 70% to 80% are singletons. Input material: PBMCs. V is TRBV16 and J is TRBJ1-4; unclear D gene. This TCR was recovered from a woman aged 40 to 49 in good health and CMV-seronegative. The CDR3 region has the DNA TGTGCCAGCAGCCAACAGGCCGGGGAGGAAAAACTGTTTTTT. It translates to CASSQQAGEEKLFF. Together with reference TRBV16 and TRBJ1-4, the CDR3 gives the full variable domain: GEEVAQTPKHLVRGEGQKAKLYCAPIKGHSYVFWYQQVLKNEFKFLISFQNENVFDETGMPKERFSAKCLPNSPCSLEIQATKLEDSAVYFCASSQQAGEEKLFFGSGTQLSVL.